A single sample gave rise to the 18 T cell receptor beta chains below, sequenced in a study of blood T cell repertoires in COVID-19. Clones were sequenced by immunoSEQ multiplex PCR, and TCRdb holds only the in-frame ones, with some missing. The table has 200,000 to 300,000 clones, approximately 89% seen once; the top ten hold about 9.8%. Sequenced material: peripheral blood. The receptors here all came from a man aged 35 to 55 who had recovered from COVID-19.

This clone was seen just once. The chain has TRBV5-1 and TRBJ2-1; D is undetermined. V lost 2 bases, J lost 3 bases, and 6 bases lay in between. This CDR3 region has 13 residues. Germline CDR1 and CDR2: SGHRS and YFSETQ. The CDR3 protein is CASSFTDYNEQFF. In nucleotides, the CDR3 is TGCGCCAGCAGCTTTACAGACTACAATGAGCAGTTCTTC.

DNA of the CDR3: TGCAGCGTTGAAATGCTAGCCTGGAATGAGCAGTTCTTC. Protein: CSVEMLAWNEQFF. The V gene is TRBV29-1, the J gene TRBJ2-1, with D possibly matching TRBD2 (5 bases). Germline loops: CDR1 SQVTM, CDR2 ANQGSEA. Trimming removed 2 bases from V and 7 bases from J, with 12 bases in between. The CDR3 is 13 amino acids.

This rearrangement joins TRBV5-4 to TRBJ2-3, with TRBD2 matching over 7 bases. Germline loops: CDR1 SGHNT, CDR2 YYREEE (reference sequence). V lost 4 bases and J lost 5; bases outside the gene matches: 13. This CDR3 is 16 amino acids long. CDR3 in amino acids: CASSPYSGQTLDTQYF. CDR3 in DNA: TGTGCCAGCAGCCCGTATAGCGGGCAAACCCTAGATACGCAGTATTTT. Full variable domain (outside the CDR3, taken from reference TRBV5-4 and TRBJ2-3): ETGVTQSPTHLIKTRGQQVTLRCSSQSGHNTVSWYQQALGQGPQFIFQYYREEENGRGNFPPRFSGLQFPNYSSELNVNALELDDSALYLCASSPYSGQTLDTQYFGPGTRLTVL.

The chain couples TRBV4-1 to TRBJ2-3, with D tentatively TRBD2 (5 bases). The CDR3 is 14 amino acids. Deletions cut 0 bases from V and 7 bases from J, with 11 bases between. Per germline, CDR1 MGHRA and CDR2 YSYEKL. The DNA for the CDR3 is TGCGCCAGCAGCCAAGATTCGAGGGCGAATACGCAGTATTTT. Its protein is CASSQDSRANTQYF.

V gene TRBV5-1 combines with J gene TRBJ2-7; D might be TRBD2 (6 bases). Trimming removed 0 bases from V and 0 bases from J, with 13 bases in between. The germline V gene encodes CDR1 SGHRS and CDR2 YFSETQ. The CDR3 totals 16 residues. The DNA for the CDR3 is TGCGCCAGCAGCTTGGCGGGCGGGATTAGCTCCTACGAGCAGTACTTC. This gives the protein CASSLAGGISSYEQYF.

This clone was picked up one time. The V call is TRBV29-1, the J call TRBJ2-2; 7 nucleotides align to TRBD2. After removal of 4 bases from V and 4 bases from J, the junction contained 6 bases not matched to a gene. CDR1 is SQVTM, CDR2 ANQGSEA, per germline. The length of the CDR3 is 14 residues. DNA for the CDR3: TGCAGCGTTGTTATCGGGAGGAGCACCGGGGAGCTGTTTTTT. Residues: CSVVIGRSTGELFF.

The rearrangement links TRBV5-4 to TRBJ2-7, with 8 bases aligning to TRBD2. CDR1 is SGHNT, CDR2 YYREEE, per germline (reference sequence). The CDR3 is 15 residues long. The ends lost 0 bases at V and 0 bases at J; junction bases unmatched: 2. The CDR3: CASSLAGGPSYEQYF. Written as DNA, the CDR3 is TGTGCCAGCAGCTTGGCGGGGGGGCCCTCCTACGAGCAGTACTTC.

The gene calls are TRBV18 and TRBJ1-1; 11 bases align to TRBD1. The CDR3 is 15 residues long. Trimming cost V 6 bases and J 5 bases; bases outside gene matches: 8. The germline V gene has CDR1 KGHSH and CDR2 LQKENI. The CDR3 coding sequence is TGTGCCAGCTCCCCCGAAGGGACAGGGGGGACTGAAGCTTTCTTT. As protein: CASSPEGTGGTEAFF.

As for this clone: In the same sample, other DNA sequences code for this CDR3. The rearrangement links TRBV3-1 (or the pseudogene TRBV3-2) to TRBJ2-3; 7 bases map to TRBD2. V shed 2 bases, J shed 1 base, and the junction held 3 bases outside the gene matches. Germline V gives CDR1 LGHDT, CDR2 YNNKEL (reference sequence). This CDR3 is built from 15 residues. The CDR3 DNA follows: TGTGCCAGCAGCCAAACGGGAGGTGGCACAGATACGCAGTATTTT. This sequence encodes CASSQTGGGTDTQYF.

This chain uses TRBV27 with TRBJ2-5; the match to TRBD1 covers 12 bases. Trimming removed 6 bases from V and 5 bases from J; junction bases left unmatched: 7. Looked up from germline, CDR1 is MNHEY and CDR2 is SMNVEV (reference sequence). CDR3 length: 15 amino acids. This chain's CDR3 is CASRYRDRGHETQYF. The CDR3 nucleotides read TGTGCCAGCAGATACCGGGACAGGGGGCATGAGACCCAGTACTTC.

The J gene is TRBJ2-5, the V gene TRBV27; perhaps TRBD2 as D (6 bases). V lost 5 bases and J lost 4, with 14 bases in between. Per germline, CDR1 MNHEY and CDR2 SMNVEV (reference sequence). The CDR3 has 14 residues. In nucleotides, the CDR3 is TGTGCCAGCAGTCCCTCCGGGGGAGGAGAGACCCAGTACTTC. Its translation: CASSPSGGGETQYF.

Here the CDR3 DNA reads TGTGCCAGTAGTTCATTAGCGGGAGTAAGCACAGATACGCAGTATTTT. Its protein is CASSSLAGVSTDTQYF. This chain links TRBV19 with TRBJ2-3, with 9 nucleotides matching TRBD2. Germline V lookup: CDR1 LNHDA, CDR2 SQIVND (reference sequence). V trimming: 5 bases; J trimming: 0 bases; junction bases outside the gene matches: 6. The CDR3 runs 16 residues.

This clone was detected only once. The rearrangement links TRBV13 to TRBJ2-5, with 9 bases that match TRBD2. V trimming: 5 bases; J trimming: 1 base; junction bases outside the gene matches: 5. The CDR3 runs to 15 residues. The V gene's germline CDR1 is PRHDT and CDR2 FYEKMQ (reference sequence). The CDR3 spells CASSTRGGIQETQYF. The CDR3 DNA is TGTGCCAGCAGCACGCGGGGGGGGATCCAAGAGACCCAGTACTTC.

This clone was seen more than once but under ten times. The CDR3 nucleotides are TGTGCCAGCAGTCAGAGTTCGGGACAGGGGGGGCAGCCCCAGCATTTT. Protein sequence: CASSQSSGQGGQPQHF. V usage is TRBV3-1 (or the pseudogene TRBV3-2) and J usage is TRBJ1-5; 11 nucleotides line up with TRBD1. The CDR3 extends over 16 amino acids. V shed 6 bases, J shed 7 bases, and the junction held 11 bases outside the gene matches. Germline V gene sequence: CDR1 LGHDT, CDR2 YNNKEL (reference sequence).

The chain couples TRBV19 to TRBJ2-3; 8 bases fit TRBD1. Germline values: CDR1 LNHDA, CDR2 SQIVND (reference sequence). The CDR3 covers 14 residues. Trimming removed 8 bases from V and 2 bases from J; junction bases left unmatched: 6. CDR3 bases: TGTGCCAGTTCATACAGGGGGACCACAGATACGCAGTATTTT. This gives the protein CASSYRGTTDTQYF.

This clone has only one observation. The chain is built from TRBV6-6 and TRBJ1-3; 7 bases line up with TRBD1. The CDR3 is made up of 16 amino acids. The V gene's germline CDR1 is MNHNY and CDR2 SVGAGI (reference sequence). After removal of 6 bases from V and 0 bases from J, the junction contained 8 bases not matched to a gene. CDR3 DNA: TGTGCCAGCAGCAGGGGACAGTCACACTCTGGAAACACCATATATTTT. Its translation is CASSRGQSHSGNTIYF.

The chain couples TRBV5-1 to TRBJ2-7; 10 bases map to TRBD1. Germline CDR1 is SGHRS and CDR2 is YFSETQ. The CDR3 has 16 residues. Trimming at V came to 4 bases and at J to 7 bases, leaving 14 bases not matched to a gene. For the CDR3, the DNA is TGCGCCAGCAGCCCGGGACCTCGGACAGGGGGGCGAGAGCAGTACTTC. It codes for CASSPGPRTGGREQYF.

The chain employs TRBV7-8 and TRBJ2-1; 7 bases align to TRBD2. There are 16 residues in the CDR3. Trimming at V came to 2 bases and at J to 5 bases, leaving 9 bases not matched to a gene. Germline V CDR1 and CDR2: SGHVS, FQNEAQ. The CDR3 sequence: CASSLRSSGYNNEQFF. DNA for the CDR3: TGTGCCAGCAGCTTAAGGTCTAGCGGCTATAACAATGAGCAGTTCTTC.